This T cell receptor (beta chain) came from a study of blood T cell repertoires in COVID-19 (dated by TCRdb to about 2020). With respect to the entire study: Collaborator samples came from the United States, Italy and Spain and covered acute and convalescent phases of COVID-19. The material from the prospective study consisted of cDNA or gDNA derived from T cells, B-cell-depleted T cells, or PBMCs. The dataset comprised deeply sampled blood TCRbeta repertoires from subjects exposed to, actively infected with, or recovered from COVID-19. The repertoires were made available in a free public database intended to serve as a resource for research on the immune response to SARS-CoV-2. Samples came from the ongoing ImmuneRACE study (first 160 participants) plus 1,254 subjects from 6 global collaborators. Sample metadata almost always included a de-identified subject ID, COVID-19 status, age in years and sex. Where available, HLA class I and class II types were obtained from metadata supplied by the sample provider rather than from assay-based typing.

Trimming removed 8 bases from V and 2 bases from J, leaving 6 bases between the germline ends. The CDR3, from cysteine to phenylalanine, totals 11 residues. Only CDR3 DNA remains: 33 bases, in frame from the first base. The germline V gene provides CDR1 SNHLY and CDR2 FYNNEI. Samples from volunteer blood donors who had recovered from COVID-19 were contributed by a second Seattle source. The collaborating institutions used their own protocols to collect whole blood in K2EDTA tubes. For TCRbeta analysis, collaborators shipped samples as frozen whole blood, isolated PBMCs, or DNA extracted from either of those sample types. About this clone itself: It has no known antigen specificity. Qualities for individual bases were not recorded, and no much larger clone is one base off.

Beyond this particular receptor, the publication reports: The amount of clinical and demographic metadata varied by source and participant and was provided uncurated.

The immunoSEQ Assay, a bias-controlled multiplex PCR, was used to amplify TCRbeta CDR3 regions from genomic DNA. From the authors' description of their analysis: The number of nucleated cells in each sample was estimated from the amplification of reference gene primers within the assay. Sequence reads were collapsed and filtered to measure the absolute abundance of every unique TCRbeta CDR3 rearrangement. Productive Simpson clonality was computed per sample as the square root of Simpson's diversity index over productive rearrangements. This immuneACCESS table, as held by TCRdb, lists in-frame sequences with V and J called but not all clones. Of the missing ones, under half trace to an unresolved V gene in checked studies; the others have no known cause. V and J calls and clone size are given by that table; D and trimming were obtained from the DNA. Recorded for this sample are roughly 350,000 clones; 91% of them occurred a single time. Together, the top ten hold roughly 3.3% of the sample.

Sequenced: peripheral blood. The TCR originated in a woman under 30 who had recovered from COVID-19. The chain links TRBV2 with TRBJ1-1; no D segment can be confidently identified. The DNA sequence is given as TGTGCCAGCGGCATCAACACTGAAGCTTTCTTT. Translated, it gives CASGINTEAFF.